A single sample is the source of the 10 T cell receptor beta chains below, sequenced in a study of regulatory T cells in long-lasting Graves disease. The time point is: newly diagnosed GD, antithyroid drugs for less than 3 months. Researchers made the TCR library from RNA that was extracted from PBMCs. Investigators prepared the TCR beta libraries by applying iRepertoire HTBI primers and Arm-PCR of CDR3 regions. Each CDR3 protein is one row after TCRdb ran MiXCR on the multiplex PCR reads. The sample has about 220,000 distinct CDR3 sequences, around 19% seen once. These same records also appear under a second study, on T cells in Graves' hyperthyroidism and ophthalmopathy.

The specimen comprised peripheral blood mononuclear cells (PBMCs), sampled at new diagnosis, from a patient treated with antithyroid drugs. The receptors were sampled from a woman between 25 and 40 years old with Graves disease.

At least ten counts were recorded for this clonotype. The chain couples TRBV5-4 to TRBJ1-2; D not certain. Germline V CDR1 and CDR2: SGHNT, YYREEE (reference sequence). Trimming removed 4 bases at V and 3 bases at J, with 16 bases between. The CDR3 consists of 15 residues. CDR3 residues: CASSPRFEVDYGYTF. As DNA, the CDR3 is TGTGCCAGCAGCCCCCGGTTCGAGGTTGACTATGGCTACACCTTC.

There are many counts of this clonotype. The V call is TRBV19, the J call TRBJ1-1; 7 bases match TRBD1. Germline values: CDR1 LNHDA, CDR2 SQIVND (reference sequence). The CDR3 has 14 residues. The V segment lost 8 bases and the J segment 3 bases; nucleotides outside the gene matches: 9. The CDR3 sequence is CASYMTGFDTEAFF. The DNA of the CDR3 is TGTGCCAGTTACATGACAGGGTTTGACACTGAAGCTTTCTTT.

With respect to this clonotype: This likely traces to a read error, being one base from a far larger clone. The chain links TRBV11-2 to TRBJ2-3; D not certain. Trimming cost V 3 bases and J 1 base, with 11 bases left between them. This CDR3 has 15 residues. Germline-derived CDR1 and CDR2 are SGHAT and FQNNGV. The CDR3 loop is CASSLWLIGTDTQYF. The CDR3 DNA follows: TGTGCCAGCAGCTTGTGGCTAATAGGCACAGATACGCAGTATTTT.

This clonotype was observed at least ten times. The gene calls are TRBV6-2 or TRBV6-3 and TRBJ2-1; no definite D call. The CDR3 covers 11 residues. Germline V gives CDR1 MNHEY, CDR2 SVGEGT. The germline V and J ends were trimmed by 6 bases and 6 bases, with 6 bases remaining between them. The CDR3 sequence is CASSRFNEQFF. The CDR3 nucleotides read TGTGCCAGCAGCAGATTCAATGAGCAGTTCTTC.

There are many counts of this clonotype. V is TRBV29-1 and J is TRBJ2-3; a possible D gene is TRBD2 (5 bases). CDR3 length: 15 amino acids. The germline CDR1 and CDR2 sequences are SQVTM and ANQGSEA. V was shortened by 0 bases and J by 0 bases, with 10 bases between the two germline ends. CDR3 residues: CSVEDLGSSTDTQYF. CDR3 coding DNA: TGCAGCGTTGAAGATCTTGGGAGCAGCACAGATACGCAGTATTTT.

In its sample, this clonotype was seen many times. This rearrangement joins TRBV2 to TRBJ1-1, with 9 bases aligning to TRBD1. The J segment lost 8 bases and the V segment lost 11 bases, leaving 15 bases of the junction unmatched. The CDR3 loop spans 14 amino acids. The V gene's germline CDR1 is SNHLY and CDR2 FYNNEI. The CDR3 coding sequence is TGTGCCCGCGGCCCGTTTAATACAGGGGGCGAAGCTTTCTTT. Translated: CARGPFNTGGEAFF.

Ten or more counts support this clonotype. V is TRBV12-3 or TRBV12-4 and J is TRBJ2-3; possibly TRBD1 for D (6 bases). V lost 7 bases to trimming and J lost 0 bases, with 14 bases between them. The CDR3 runs to 15 residues. The DNA of the CDR3 is TGTGCCAGCAAATACACGGGACATAGCACAGATACGCAGTATTTT. This encodes CASKYTGHSTDTQYF.

The count of this clonotype is one. A much larger clone differs by one base, so this may be a read error. The CDR3 end shows no conserved phenylalanine or tryptophan, and so a read error is likely. The chain employs TRBV20-1 and TRBJ2-7; 11 nucleotides align to TRBD2. The CDR3 has 16 residues. Trimming took 5 bases from V and 1 from J; bases not matched to a gene: 10. CDR1 and CDR2 (germline): DFQATT, SNEGSKA (reference sequence). The CDR3 spells CSAVGPGLAASYEQYI. The CDR3 bases are TGCAGTGCTGTGGGACCGGGACTAGCGGCTTCCTACGAGCAGTACATC.

This clonotype turned up a few times. The V and J genes are TRBV16 and TRBJ2-3, with 8 bases that match TRBD1. CDR1 KGHSY and CDR2 FQNENV come from the germline V gene. J was trimmed by 5 bases and V by 2 bases; bases with no gene match: 6. The CDR3 extends over 15 amino acids. CDR3 region: CASSQPPRGQDTQYF. CDR3 nucleotide sequence: TGTGCCAGCAGCCAACCCCCCAGGGGGCAAGATACGCAGTATTTT.

The chain couples TRBV2 to TRBJ1-1; 7 positions agree with TRBD1. The V and J ends lost 5 bases and 7 bases, in that order; junction bases with no gene match: 13. The CDR3 consists of 15 residues. Germline V gene data show CDR1 as SNHLY and CDR2 as FYNNEI. CDR3 protein: CASSSTGTGASEAFF. Written as DNA, the CDR3 is TGTGCCAGCAGTTCGACAGGGACCGGCGCTAGTGAAGCTTTCTTT.